The present T cell receptor beta chain was sequenced within a study of blood T cell repertoires in COVID-19. This clone showed up just once. The length of the CDR3 is 16 residues. Trimming removed 2 bases from V and 2 bases from J, with 13 bases in between. Germline assignment: CDR1 MNHNS and CDR2 SASEGT. The authors' processing: The authors estimated nucleated cell counts from reference gene primer amplification. Produced via immunoSEQ multiplex PCR; TCRdb's table is partial and in-frame only. That table is the source of V, J and clone size, and D and trimming were worked out from the DNA. This repertoire shows some 260,000 clones, 82% found once; its top ten account for 4.5% to 6%.

The receptor's source is a woman at least 80 years old with active or convalescent COVID-19. Input material: peripheral blood. This rearrangement joins TRBV6-1 to TRBJ2-1; D unresolved. Here the CDR3 DNA reads TGTGCCAGCAGTGAATCGGCGGAACCCGCCTACAATGAGCAGTTCTTC. As protein: CASSESAEPAYNEQFF.